This T cell receptor (beta chain) was profiled in a study of cytomegalovirus exposure and HLA in healthy donors. About the research overall: The use of the same platform for the 100 to 150 validation repertoires and the 550 to 700 first-cohort repertoires was reported by a later analysis.

Findings and caveats of the study: Altogether, some 170 TCR beta chains were recorded as cytomegalovirus-associated. Reports credit the classifier with highly specific, highly sensitive diagnosis of cytomegalovirus status.

A word on this clone: The target antigen is unknown.

CDR1 and CDR2 from the germline V gene are SGHNT and YYREEE (reference sequence). J was trimmed by 9 bases and V by 4 bases; bases with no gene match: 9. The CDR3 length is 16 residues. Measured with immunoSEQ multiplex PCR; TCRdb has only the in-frame clones, and not every one. Of over 80,000 clones in the sample, 85% are singletons; the top ten hold roughly 20%. The donors were part of the roughly 120-subject validation cohort, which stood apart from the roughly 700-subject first cohort. Source material: PBMCs. V is TRBV5-4 and J is TRBJ2-1; 14 bases match TRBD2. The sequence derives from a man between 18 and 29 years old in good health and CMV-seropositive. The CDR3 region is CASSARTSGRLGEQFF. In nucleotides, the CDR3 is TGTGCCAGCAGCGCAAGGACTAGCGGGAGGTTGGGTGAGCAGTTCTTC.